This T cell receptor (beta chain) comes out of a study of blood T cell repertoires in COVID-19. Study-level information: The samples span acute and convalescent COVID-19 from the United States, Italy and Spain.

This CDR3 comprises 15 residues. Trimming stripped 4 bases from V and 4 bases from J, with 14 bases between. Germline lookup yields CDR1 SGHRS and CDR2 YFSETQ. Original processing notes: Reference gene primer amplification gave nucleated cell count estimates. Measured with immunoSEQ multiplex PCR; TCRdb has only the in-frame clones, and not every one. The DNA was the basis for D and trimming; V, J and clone size are from that table. The repertoire has about 71,000 clones, about nine tenths of them found once; the top ten carry 2%. The chain joins TRBV5-1 to TRBJ2-2; a possible D gene is TRBD2 (8 bases). The sequenced material came from peripheral blood. The receptor's source is a man between 25 and 39 years old with acute or convalescent COVID-19. The CDR3 is CASSREGQRTGELFF. CDR3 DNA sequence: TGCGCCAGCAGCCGGGAGGGACAGCGCACCGGGGAGCTGTTTTTT.